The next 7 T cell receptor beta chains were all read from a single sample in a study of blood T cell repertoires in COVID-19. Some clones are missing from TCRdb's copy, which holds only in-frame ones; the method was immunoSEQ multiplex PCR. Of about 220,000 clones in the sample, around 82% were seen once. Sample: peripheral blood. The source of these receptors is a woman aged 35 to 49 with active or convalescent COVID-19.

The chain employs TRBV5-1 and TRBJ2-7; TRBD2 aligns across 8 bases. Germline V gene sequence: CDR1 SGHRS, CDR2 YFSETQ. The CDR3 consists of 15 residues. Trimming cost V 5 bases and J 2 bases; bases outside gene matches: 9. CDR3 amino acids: CASRVASGSPYEQYF. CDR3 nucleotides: TGCGCCAGCAGAGTGGCAAGCGGGAGTCCCTACGAGCAGTACTTC.

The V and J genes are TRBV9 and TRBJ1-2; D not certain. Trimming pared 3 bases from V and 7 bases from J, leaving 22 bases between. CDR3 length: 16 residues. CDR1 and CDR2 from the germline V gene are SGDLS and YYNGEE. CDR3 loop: CASSAAPNTEGGGYTF. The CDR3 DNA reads TGTGCCAGCAGCGCCGCCCCAAACACAGAGGGTGGTGGCTACACCTTC.

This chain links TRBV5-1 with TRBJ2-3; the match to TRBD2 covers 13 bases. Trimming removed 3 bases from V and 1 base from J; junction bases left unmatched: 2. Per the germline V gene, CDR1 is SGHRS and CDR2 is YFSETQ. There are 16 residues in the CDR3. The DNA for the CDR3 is TGCGCCAGCAGCTCCGGGACTAGCGGGGGCACAGATACGCAGTATTTT. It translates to CASSSGTSGGTDTQYF.

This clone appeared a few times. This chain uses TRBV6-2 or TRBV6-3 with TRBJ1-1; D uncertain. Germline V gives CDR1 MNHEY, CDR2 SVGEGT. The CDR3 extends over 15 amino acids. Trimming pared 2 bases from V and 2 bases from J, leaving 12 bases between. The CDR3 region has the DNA TGTGCCAGCAGTTACGTCTCCCGGGTCAACACTGAAGCTTTCTTT. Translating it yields CASSYVSRVNTEAFF.

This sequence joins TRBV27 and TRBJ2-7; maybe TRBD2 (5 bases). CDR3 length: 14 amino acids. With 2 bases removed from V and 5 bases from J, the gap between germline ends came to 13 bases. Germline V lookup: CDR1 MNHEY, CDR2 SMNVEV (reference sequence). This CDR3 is CASSLEGIGHEQYF. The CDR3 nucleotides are TGTGCCAGCAGTTTAGAGGGAATCGGCCACGAGCAGTACTTC.

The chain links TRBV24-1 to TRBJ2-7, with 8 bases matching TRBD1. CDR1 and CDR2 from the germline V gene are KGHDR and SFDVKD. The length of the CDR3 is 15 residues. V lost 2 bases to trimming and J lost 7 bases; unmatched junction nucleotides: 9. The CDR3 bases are TGTGCCACCAGTGATTCTTCGGCAGGGGGCGAAGAGCAGTACTTC. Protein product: CATSDSSAGGEEQYF.

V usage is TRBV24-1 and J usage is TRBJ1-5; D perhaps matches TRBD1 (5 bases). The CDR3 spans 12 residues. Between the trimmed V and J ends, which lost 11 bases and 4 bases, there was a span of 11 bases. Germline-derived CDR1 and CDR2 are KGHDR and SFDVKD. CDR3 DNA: TGTGCCATACAGGACGGGAATCAGCCCCAGCATTTT. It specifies CAIQDGNQPQHF.